One and the same sample provided the 22 T cell receptor beta chains below, sequenced in a study of T cell changes during pregnancy in multiple sclerosis. Profiling relied on immunoSEQ multiplex PCR, and the TCRdb table lists in-frame clones only, not all of them. The sample lists 70,000 or so clones, about 93% occurring once. Sequenced here: CD4+ T cells from peripheral blood mononuclear cells, sampled after pregnancy. Receptors were obtained from a female donor with multiple sclerosis, enrolled in a pregnancy study.

The chain joins TRBV5-4 to TRBJ2-1, with D maybe TRBD2 (6 bases). V lost 4 bases and J lost 8, with 16 bases in between. Germline values: CDR1 SGHNT, CDR2 YYREEE (reference sequence). This CDR3 has 14 residues. The DNA for the CDR3 is TGTGCCAGCAGCATGACCGGGACTCAGGATGAGCAGTTCTTC. It specifies CASSMTGTQDEQFF.

V gene TRBV2 combines with J gene TRBJ1-4; no reliable D call. The V gene's germline CDR1 is SNHLY and CDR2 FYNNEI. The length of the CDR3 is 14 residues. V gave up 6 bases and J gave up 8 bases, with 16 bases separating them. The CDR3 region has the DNA TGTGCCAGCAGCTATAGACGGCTGAGGGAAAAACTGTTTTTT. As protein: CASSYRRLREKLFF.

V gene TRBV5-1 combines with J gene TRBJ2-1; D ambiguous. Germline-derived CDR1 and CDR2 are SGHRS and YFSETQ. Trimming left V 5 bases short and J 2 bases short, with 14 bases between. The CDR3 extends over 15 amino acids. The CDR3 DNA follows: TGCGCCAGCAGGTCCCAGGTCGGCCCCTACAATGAGCAGTTCTTC. The encoded protein is CASRSQVGPYNEQFF.

The V gene is TRBV27, the J gene TRBJ1-2; TRBD1 might be the D (5 bases). The CDR3 covers 13 residues. Trimming took 3 bases from V and 4 from J, leaving 9 bases between them. Germline-derived CDR1 and CDR2 are MNHEY and SMNVEV (reference sequence). DNA of the CDR3: TGTGCCAGCAGTTTGGGGGGAGGCTATGGCTACACCTTC. Translating it yields CASSLGGGYGYTF.

V gene TRBV6-1 combines with J gene TRBJ1-5, with D perhaps TRBD1 (6 bases). The CDR3 runs to 13 residues. Germline-derived CDR1 and CDR2 are MNHNS and SASEGT. Trimming took 6 bases from V and 4 from J, leaving 10 bases between them. Written as DNA, the CDR3 is TGTGCCAGCAGCACAGACAGGAATCAGCCCCAGCATTTT. Its translation: CASSTDRNQPQHF.

The chain joins TRBV5-4 to TRBJ1-2, with D unclear. Germline V gene lookup returns CDR1 SGHNT and CDR2 YYREEE (reference sequence). Trimming stripped 0 bases from V and 2 bases from J, with 11 bases between. The CDR3 consists of 15 residues. CDR3 nucleotides: TGTGCCAGCAGCTTGGCAGCGGGCGCGAACTATGGCTACACCTTC. Encoded protein: CASSLAAGANYGYTF.

This clone is a singleton in its sample. The CDR3 DNA follows: TGTGCCAGCTCACCAGACAGGGGGAACACTGAAGCTTTCTTT. Protein sequence: CASSPDRGNTEAFF. V gene TRBV18 combines with J gene TRBJ1-1; the match to TRBD1 covers 8 bases. Germline CDR1 is KGHSH and CDR2 is LQKENI. This CDR3 contains 14 residues. With V trimmed by 2 bases and J by 1 base, 0 bases remained unmatched.

The V and J genes are TRBV5-5 and TRBJ2-3; D may be TRBD1 (5 bases). Germline V gene sequence: CDR1 SGHKS, CDR2 YYEKEE (reference sequence). The CDR3 extends over 15 amino acids. The V and J ends lost 4 bases and 0 bases respectively, with 12 bases between them. CDR3 residues: CASSGRVGSTDTQYF. The CDR3 bases are TGTGCCAGCAGCGGCAGGGTTGGGAGCACAGATACGCAGTATTTT.

The chain joins TRBV2 to TRBJ2-7; TRBD1 agrees at 7 bases. The CDR3 runs to 14 residues. Germline CDR1 SNHLY, CDR2 FYNNEI. The junction had 8 bases not matched to a gene; V was cut back by 6 bases and J by 3 bases. Here the CDR3 reads CASRDTGTVYEQYF. In DNA form, the CDR3 reads TGTGCCAGCAGGGATACCGGGACAGTCTACGAGCAGTACTTC.

This chain connects TRBV5-1 to TRBJ2-5; TRBD1 agrees at 8 bases. The J call is doubtful: the DNA matches TRBJ2-7 better. CDR3 length equals 14 residues. Per germline, CDR1 SGHRS and CDR2 YFSETQ. The CDR3 loop is CASSTDRALNEQYF. The CDR3 region has the DNA TGCGCCAGCAGCACGGACAGGGCGCTGAACGAGCAGTACTTC.

This clone occurred once. This sequence joins TRBV7-3 and TRBJ1-1; no definite D call. The CDR3 extends over 13 amino acids. CDR1 is SGHTA, CDR2 FQGTGA, per germline. Trimming took off 5 bases at V and 1 base at J, with 8 bases between the two ends. CDR3 nucleotide sequence: TGTGCCAGCAGCACCCGACAGAACACTGAAGCTTTCTTT. It specifies CASSTRQNTEAFF.

This clone was detected once. The chain couples TRBV19 to TRBJ2-5; the D gene is possibly TRBD1 (5 bases). The germline V gene has CDR1 LNHDA and CDR2 SQIVND (reference sequence). The CDR3 covers 13 residues. Trimming left V 5 bases short and J 3 bases short, with 10 bases between. CDR3: CASSADTEETQYF. CDR3 sequence (DNA): TGTGCCAGTAGTGCGGACACGGAAGAGACCCAGTACTTC.

The chain employs TRBV6-4 and TRBJ2-1; TRBD2 aligns across 10 bases. J was trimmed by 5 bases and V by 8 bases; bases with no gene match: 9. The CDR3 has 15 residues. Germline V gene sequence: CDR1 MRHNA, CDR2 SNTAGT. CDR3 sequence: CASRKRGGLNNEQFF. The CDR3 DNA reads as TGTGCCAGCCGAAAGCGGGGGGGCCTCAACAATGAGCAGTTCTTC.

V and J are TRBV10-3 and TRBJ1-5, with 7 positions matching TRBD1. From germline, CDR1 is ENHRY and CDR2 SYGVKD. Losses at the gene ends were 6 bases for V and 5 bases for J; bases not matched to a gene: 4. The CDR3 extends over 13 amino acids. The CDR3: CAISGDSDQPQHF. As DNA, the CDR3 is TGTGCCATCAGCGGGGACAGCGATCAGCCCCAGCATTTT.

V gene TRBV7-4 combines with J gene TRBJ2-1, with TRBD2 matching 11 bases. Germline CDR1 is SGHVT and CDR2 is SQSDAQ. Trimming at V came to 8 bases and at J to 0 bases, leaving 12 bases not matched to a gene. The CDR3 runs 18 residues. The CDR3 DNA reads TGTGCCAGCTCCCACTCGGCTAGCGGGAGGTGCTCCTACAATGAGCAGTTCTTC. It specifies CASSHSASGRCSYNEQFF.

Remarks on this clone: Germline is not matched at one junction end, which may reflect a read error. The gene calls are TRBV7-9 and TRBJ2-7; the D gene is possibly TRBD1 (5 bases). Germline V lookup: CDR1 SEHNR, CDR2 FQNEAQ (reference sequence). The CDR3 loop spans 12 amino acids. The CDR3: CASTLRGYEQYF. CDR3 nucleotide sequence: TGTGCCAGCACCTTAAGGGGCTACGAGCAGTACTTC.

The V gene is TRBV6-1, the J gene TRBJ1-6, with D possibly being TRBD1 (5 bases). V was clipped by 1 base and J by 8 bases, with 15 bases between them. This CDR3 is built from 16 residues. Germline CDR1 MNHNS, CDR2 SASEGT. The DNA for the CDR3 is TGTGCCAGCAGTGAAGAGGGGCTTATCCCCCATTCACCCCTCCACTTT. It translates to CASSEEGLIPHSPLHF.

The rearrangement uses TRBV4-1 and TRBJ2-2; 10 bases map to TRBD2. With 0 bases clipped from V and 7 bases from J, the junction kept 11 bases outside the gene matches. This CDR3 has 18 amino acids. The germline CDR1 and CDR2 sequences are MGHRA and YSYEKL. The CDR3 loop reads CASSQESGLAGVGGELFF. The CDR3 DNA reads as TGCGCCAGCAGCCAAGAGTCTGGCCTAGCGGGGGTCGGCGGGGAGCTGTTTTTT.

The chain carries TRBV7-3 and TRBJ2-1, with D unclear. V lost 3 bases and J lost 0, with 12 bases in between. The CDR3 is 16 amino acids. CDR1 and CDR2 from the germline V gene are SGHTA and FQGTGA. The CDR3 region has the DNA TGTGCCAGCAGCTTCCGTACTTATTCCTCCTACAATGAGCAGTTCTTC. Encoded protein: CASSFRTYSSYNEQFF.

This clone was found once. This sequence joins TRBV7-2 and TRBJ1-2; possibly TRBD1 for D (6 bases). The CDR3 is 14 residues long. In germline, CDR1 is SGHTA, CDR2 FQGNSA. Trimming took off 5 bases at V and 5 bases at J, with 15 bases between the two ends. The CDR3 is CASSPEGEGYGYTF. As DNA, the CDR3 is TGTGCCAGCAGCCCTGAGGGGGAGGGGTATGGCTACACCTTC.

This rearrangement joins TRBV27 to TRBJ1-5; possibly TRBD1 for D (6 bases). Germline assignment: CDR1 MNHEY and CDR2 SMNVEV (reference sequence). The CDR3 contains 19 residues. Trimming took off 5 bases at V and 0 bases at J, with 23 bases between the two ends. CDR3 sequence: CASSPSMGQPLNSNQPQHF. For the CDR3, the DNA is TGTGCCAGCAGTCCTTCAATGGGACAACCCTTGAATAGCAATCAGCCCCAGCATTTT.

The chain links TRBV29-1 to TRBJ2-2; D is uncertain. This CDR3 contains 13 residues. In germline, CDR1 is SQVTM, CDR2 ANQGSEA. The V end was cut by 4 bases, the J end by 1 base, with 7 bases between. CDR3 loop: CSVGQWNTGELFF. CDR3 nucleotides: TGCAGCGTTGGGCAGTGGAACACCGGGGAGCTGTTTTTT.